Listed below are T cell receptor beta chains from one sample, sequenced in a study of OX40 agonist ivuxolimab in advanced cancers. Profiling relied on immunoSEQ multiplex PCR, and the TCRdb table lists in-frame clones only, not all of them. This table has 60,000 to 65,000 clones, 84% appearing once. Sequences were derived from CD4+ or CD8+ T cells sorted from blood, sampled in a trial of the OX40 agonist ivuxolimab. Source of these receptors: an adult with an advanced solid tumor such as melanoma, head and neck, liver or kidney cancer. Both conserved end residues are part of each CDR3. Fields, in order: clone size, J gene, D gene, V gene, CDR3 protein, CDR3 DNA. A D gene is named only where the DNA matches it firmly. Rows give clone size only sometimes, using once, few, many, or a class for an expanded clone.

>NA|TRBJ1-3|NA|TRBV4-2
CASSPDLGGNTIYF
TGTGCCAGCAGCCCGGACTTGGGGGGAAACACCATATATTTT
>few|TRBJ2-2|NA|TRBV4-2
CASSPSGGNTGELFF
TGTGCCAGCAGCCCCTCCGGGGGGAACACCGGGGAGCTGTTTTTT
>NA|TRBJ2-1|TRBD1|TRBV29-1
CSVGRQGGRNEQFF
TGCAGCGTAGGAAGACAGGGGGGTCGCAATGAGCAGTTCTTC
>NA|TRBJ1-2|NA|TRBV20-1
CRAGGLDGYTF
TGCCGCGCGGGTGGATTGGATGGCTACACCTTC
>NA|TRBJ1-5|NA|TRBV4-1
CASSPPGEGNQPQHF
TGCGCCAGCAGCCCCCCGGGAGAAGGCAATCAGCCCCAGCATTTT
>NA|TRBJ1-4|NA|TRBV5-6
CASSATATNEKLFF
TGTGCCAGCAGCGCGACAGCAACTAATGAAAAACTGTTTTTT
>NA|TRBJ2-7|NA|TRBV5-6
CASSSSHEQYF
TGTGCCAGCAGCTCCTCCCACGAGCAGTACTTC
>NA|TRBJ1-2|NA|TRBV12-5
CASGIRWEGGYTF
TGTGCTAGTGGAATACGATGGGAGGGCGGCTACACCTTC
>NA|TRBJ1-2|TRBD1|TRBV10-3
CAGRQGPNYGYTF
TGTGCCGGACGACAGGGACCTAACTATGGCTACACCTTC
>NA|TRBJ2-5|TRBD2|TRBV7-6
CASSSSGLAAETQYF
TGTGCCAGCAGTTCATCCGGACTAGCGGCAGAGACCCAGTACTTC
>NA|TRBJ2-7|NA|TRBV6-6
CASSYSVGGAAEQYF
TGTGCCAGCAGTTACTCAGTAGGAGGGGCCGCCGAGCAGTACTTC
>NA|TRBJ2-7|TRBD2|TRBV5-4
CASSQGTSGSRSHEQYF
TGTGCCAGCAGCCAGGGGACTAGCGGGAGTAGGTCCCACGAGCAGTACTTC
>NA|TRBJ2-7|TRBD1|TRBV5-1
CASSLTGTVHSYEQYF
TGCGCCAGCAGCTTAACCGGGACAGTACACTCCTACGAGCAGTACTTC
>NA|TRBJ2-3|TRBD2|TRBV5-1
CASSLTSGRITDTQYF
TGCGCCAGCAGCCTAACTAGCGGGAGGATCACAGATACGCAGTATTTT
>NA|TRBJ2-3|NA|TRBV19
CASSMQAFTDTQYF
TGTGCCAGTAGTATGCAAGCCTTCACAGATACGCAGTATTTT
>NA|TRBJ1-2|NA|TRBV7-8
CASSPRAATNYGYTF
TGTGCCAGCAGCCCCCGAGCGGCAACTAACTATGGCTACACCTTC
>NA|TRBJ1-4|NA|TRBV30
CAWSVRHLEKLFF
TGTGCCTGGAGTGTACGGCACCTTGAAAAACTGTTTTTT
>NA|TRBJ2-1|TRBD1|TRBV19
CASSVDREEQFF
TGTGCCAGTAGTGTCGACAGGGAAGAGCAGTTCTTC
>NA|TRBJ2-3|TRBD2|TRBV18
CASSFQLAGATDTQYF
TGTGCCAGCTCATTCCAACTAGCGGGGGCCACAGATACGCAGTATTTT
>once|TRBJ2-7|NA|TRBV5-1
CASSTLVSPGGDEQYF
TGCGCCAGCAGCACCCTGGTGTCTCCAGGAGGCGACGAGCAGTACTTC
>NA|TRBJ2-7|NA|TRBV5-1
CASSLVAGPAYEQYF
TGCGCCAGCAGCTTGGTCGCGGGTCCCGCCTACGAGCAGTACTTC
>NA|TRBJ2-7|NA|TRBV5-1
CASSSTRGSYGQYF
TGCGCCAGCAGCTCGACGCGGGGATCTTACGGACAGTACTTC
>NA|TRBJ2-7|NA|TRBV6-6
CASRTSGQPYEQYF
TGTGCCAGCAGGACTTCCGGACAGCCCTACGAGCAGTACTTC
>NA|TRBJ1-3|NA|TRBV5-1
CASSFGSGNTIYF
TGTGCCAGCAGCTTTGGTTCTGGAAACACCATATATTTT
>NA|TRBJ1-1|NA|TRBV9
CASSVATMNTEAFF
TGTGCCAGCAGCGTAGCTACGATGAACACTGAAGCTTTCTTT
>NA|TRBJ2-7|TRBD2|TRBV2
CASKVGGGANEQYF
TGTGCCAGCAAGGTCGGCGGGGGGGCCAACGAGCAGTACTTC
>NA|TRBJ1-2|TRBD1|TRBV2
CASRTTGGLGGYTF
TGTGCCAGCAGAACCACAGGGGGTCTCGGAGGCTACACCTTC
>NA|TRBJ2-7|TRBD1|TRBV15
CATSRDTGQGASFPYEQYF
TGTGCCACCAGCAGAGATACGGGACAGGGGGCTTCCTTCCCCTACGAGCAGTACTTC
>NA|TRBJ2-5|TRBD2|TRBV28
CASSLGGGQETQYF
TGTGCCAGCAGTTTAGGGGGGGGGCAAGAGACCCAGTACTTC
>NA|TRBJ2-5|NA|TRBV12-1
CARIIAGGWETQYF
TGTGCCAGGATCATAGCGGGAGGGTGGGAGACCCAGTACTTC
>NA|TRBJ1-5|NA|TRBV27
CASSPPGTDSHSNQPQHF
TGTGCCAGCAGTCCACCCGGGACGGACAGTCATAGCAATCAGCCCCAGCATTTT
>NA|TRBJ1-5|NA|TRBV5-6
CASSPCQPQHF
TGTGCCAGCAGCCCCTGTCAGCCCCAGCATTTT
>NA|TRBJ2-2|TRBD1|TRBV30
CAWNWGTDPTGELFF
TGTGCCTGGAATTGGGGGACAGACCCCACCGGGGAGCTGTTTTTT
>few|TRBJ1-2|TRBD1|TRBV19
CASTAGQVNYGYTF
TGTGCCAGTACCGCGGGACAGGTTAACTATGGCTACACCTTC
>NA|TRBJ2-3|NA|TRBV27
CASSPVTLGTDTQYF
TGTGCCAGCAGTCCGGTCACGCTAGGCACAGATACGCAGTATTTT
>NA|TRBJ2-7|TRBD2|TRBV15
CATSRVGGTSGGSYEQYF
TGTGCCACCAGCAGAGTCGGGGGCACTAGCGGGGGGTCCTACGAGCAGTACTTC
>NA|TRBJ2-1|TRBD2|TRBV7-9
CASSLGGRVYNEQFF
TGTGCCAGCAGCTTGGGCGGGAGAGTCTACAATGAGCAGTTCTTC
>NA|TRBJ2-5|NA|TRBV7-2
CASSSTETQYF
TGTGCCAGCAGCTCCACAGAGACCCAGTACTTC
>few|TRBJ1-1|NA|TRBV5-1
CASSLEGGAEAFF
TGCGCCAGCAGCTTGGAGGGCGGCGCTGAAGCTTTCTTT
>NA|TRBJ2-6|TRBD1|TRBV6-6
CASSRQGRTGANVLTF
TGTGCCAGCAGTCGACAGGGCAGGACTGGGGCCAACGTCCTGACTTTC
>NA|TRBJ1-5|NA|TRBV6-5
CASGNQGNQPQHF
TGTGCCAGCGGCAACCAGGGGAATCAGCCCCAGCATTTT
>NA|TRBJ2-7|NA|TRBV18
CASSPEGGVFHEQYF
TGTGCCAGCTCACCGGAGGGGGGTGTTTTCCACGAGCAGTACTTC